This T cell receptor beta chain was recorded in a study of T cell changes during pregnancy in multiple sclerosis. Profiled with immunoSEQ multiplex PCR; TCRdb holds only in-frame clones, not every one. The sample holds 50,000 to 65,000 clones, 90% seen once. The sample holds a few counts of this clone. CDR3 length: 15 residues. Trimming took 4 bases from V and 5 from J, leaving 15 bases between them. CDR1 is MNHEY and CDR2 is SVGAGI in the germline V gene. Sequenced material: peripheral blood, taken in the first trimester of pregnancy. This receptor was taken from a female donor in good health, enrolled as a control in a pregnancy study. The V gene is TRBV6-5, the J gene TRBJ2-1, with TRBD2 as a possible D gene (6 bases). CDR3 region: CASSSRRLVNNEQFF. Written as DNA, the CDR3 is TGTGCCAGCAGTTCCCGCAGACTAGTTAACAATGAGCAGTTCTTC.